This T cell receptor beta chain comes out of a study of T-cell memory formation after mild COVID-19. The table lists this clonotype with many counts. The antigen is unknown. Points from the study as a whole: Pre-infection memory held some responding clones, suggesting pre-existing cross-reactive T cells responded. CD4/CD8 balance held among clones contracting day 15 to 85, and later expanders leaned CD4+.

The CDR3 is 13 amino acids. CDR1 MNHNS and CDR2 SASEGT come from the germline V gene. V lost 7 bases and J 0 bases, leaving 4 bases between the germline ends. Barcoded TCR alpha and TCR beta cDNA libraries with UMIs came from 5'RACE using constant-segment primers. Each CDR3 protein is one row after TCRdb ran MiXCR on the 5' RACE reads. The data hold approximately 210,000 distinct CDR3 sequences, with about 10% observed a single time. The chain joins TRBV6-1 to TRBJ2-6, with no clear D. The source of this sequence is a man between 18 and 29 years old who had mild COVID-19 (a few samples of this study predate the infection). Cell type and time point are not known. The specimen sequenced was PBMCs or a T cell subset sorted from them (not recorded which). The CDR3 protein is CASMSSGANVLTF. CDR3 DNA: TGTGCCAGCATGAGCTCTGGGGCCAACGTCCTGACTTTC.